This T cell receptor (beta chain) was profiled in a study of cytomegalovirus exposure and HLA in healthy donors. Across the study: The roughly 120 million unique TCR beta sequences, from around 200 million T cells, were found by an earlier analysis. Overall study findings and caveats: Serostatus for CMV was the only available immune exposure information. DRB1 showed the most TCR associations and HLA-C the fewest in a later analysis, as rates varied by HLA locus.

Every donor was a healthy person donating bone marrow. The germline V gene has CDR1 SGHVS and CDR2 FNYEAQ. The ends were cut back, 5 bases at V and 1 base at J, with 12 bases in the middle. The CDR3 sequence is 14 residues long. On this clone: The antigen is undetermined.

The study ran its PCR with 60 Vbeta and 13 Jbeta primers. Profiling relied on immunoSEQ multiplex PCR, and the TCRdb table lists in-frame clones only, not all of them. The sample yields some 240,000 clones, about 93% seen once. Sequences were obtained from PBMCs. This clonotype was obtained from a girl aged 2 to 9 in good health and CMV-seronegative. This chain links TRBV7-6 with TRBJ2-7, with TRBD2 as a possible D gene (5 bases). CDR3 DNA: TGTGCCAGCAGCAGAGAGAGAGGGTCCTACGAGCAGTACTTC. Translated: CASSRERGSYEQYF.